This passage covers 24 T cell receptor beta chains from one sample sequenced in a study of post-analysis software for immune sequencing data. Whole-study results and caveats: TRBV5-6, TRBV5-1 and TRBV20-1 were among several TRBV segments more frequent in patients than controls.

Their target antigens are unknown. Researchers reported that TCR beta cDNA libraries carried unique molecular identifiers. TCRdb ran MiXCR on the PCR reads and lists one entry per CDR3 protein. The table lists approximately 730,000 distinct CDR3 sequences, roughly 46% of them singletons, with 4.9% in the top ten. What was sequenced was blood. These receptors were obtained from a girl under 18 with multiple sclerosis.

V is TRBV15 and J is TRBJ1-4; D gene unclear. Germline V gives CDR1 LNHNV, CDR2 YYDKDF (reference sequence). The V end lost 3 bases, the J end lost 10 bases, and 9 bases lay between the germline ends. The length of the CDR3 is 12 residues. CDR3 bases: TGTGCCACCAGCAGCTTGCCAGTAAAACTGTTTTTT. It codes for CATSSLPVKLFF.

The J gene is TRBJ2-1, the V gene TRBV9; 8 bases map to TRBD2. V gave up 3 bases and J gave up 4 bases; unmatched junction bases: 9. Germline CDR1 SGDLS, CDR2 YYNGEE. The CDR3 is 16 amino acids. CDR3 in amino acids: CASSASGAGGYNEQFF. In DNA form, the CDR3 reads TGTGCCAGCAGCGCCAGCGGGGCGGGAGGTTACAATGAGCAGTTCTTC.

The genes are TRBV5-6 and TRBJ1-1; unclear D gene. CDR3 length: 12 amino acids. V was cut by 5 bases and J by 5 bases, with 10 bases left in between. The germline V gene has CDR1 SGHDT and CDR2 YYEEEE. Written as DNA, the CDR3 is TGTGCCAGCAGGATAAGTGGGACTGAAGCTTTCTTT. Translated, it gives CASRISGTEAFF.

J is TRBJ2-1 and V is TRBV29-1, with TRBD1 matching over 9 bases. V was pared by 1 base and J by 1 base, with 8 bases of the junction left unmatched. The CDR3 sequence is 17 residues long. Germline assignment: CDR1 SQVTM and CDR2 ANQGSEA. The CDR3 loop reads CSVEGMPDRGSYNEQFF. The CDR3 DNA sequence: TGCAGCGTTGAAGGGATGCCGGACAGGGGTTCCTACAATGAGCAGTTCTTC.

The chain recombines TRBV12-3 or TRBV12-4 with TRBJ2-3; D possibly corresponds to TRBD1 (6 bases). The CDR3 consists of 15 residues. V lost 6 bases and J lost 1, with 14 bases in between. This chain's CDR3 is CASSQENRGTDTQYF. Here the CDR3 DNA reads TGTGCCAGCAGCCAAGAGAACAGGGGCACAGATACGCAGTATTTT.

The chain has TRBV7-9 and TRBJ2-1; 10 positions agree with TRBD2. Germline CDR1 SEHNR, CDR2 FQNEAQ (reference sequence). J gave up 6 bases and V 4 bases, and 9 bases lay outside the gene matches. CDR3 length equals 16 residues. CDR3 coding DNA: TGTGCCAGCAGCTCCCCTAGCGGGAGACTTACCAATGAGCAGTTCTTC. It specifies CASSSPSGRLTNEQFF.

This clonotype was counted a few times. The rearrangement joins TRBV5-4 to TRBJ2-4, with no clear D. The J call is uncertain, as TRBJ2-7 better fits the DNA end. Germline assignment: CDR1 SGHNT and CDR2 YYREEE (reference sequence). The CDR3 consists of 12 residues. CDR3 amino acids: CASSLGSAEQYF. In DNA, the CDR3 is TGTGCCAGCAGCTTGGGCAGTGCCGAGCAGTACTTC.

V usage is TRBV7-9 and J usage is TRBJ2-3; the match to TRBD2 covers 7 bases. This CDR3 has 15 amino acids. With V trimmed by 4 bases and J by 1 base, 5 bases remained unmatched. CDR1 SEHNR and CDR2 FQNEAQ come from the germline V gene (reference sequence). CDR3 amino acids: CASSYFGGGTDTQYF. The CDR3 DNA follows: TGTGCCAGCAGCTATTTTGGGGGGGGCACAGATACGCAGTATTTT.

The genes are TRBV27 and TRBJ2-1; D uncertain. The CDR3 has 14 residues. Per the germline V gene, CDR1 is MNHEY and CDR2 is SMNVEV (reference sequence). V lost 3 bases and J 6 bases, leaving 12 bases between the germline ends. CDR3 bases: TGTGCCAGCAGTTTCGGTTATAAGGCCAATGAGCAGTTCTTC. Protein sequence: CASSFGYKANEQFF.

The gene calls are TRBV5-1 and TRBJ2-3; 11 bases line up with TRBD2. Germline CDR1 and CDR2: SGHRS and YFSETQ. The CDR3 runs to 17 residues. V dropped 4 bases and J dropped 5; count of bases not matched to a gene: 12. Here the CDR3 DNA reads TGCGCCAGCAGCCGCGACCTAGCGGGGGGACCCCGAGATACGCAGTATTTT. Encoded protein: CASSRDLAGGPRDTQYF.

The chain recombines TRBV5-1 with TRBJ2-7; 10 nucleotides line up with TRBD2. The CDR3 consists of 14 residues. Germline V CDR1 and CDR2: SGHRS, YFSETQ. Losses at the gene ends were 3 bases for V and 6 bases for J; bases not matched to a gene: 6. CDR3 protein: CASSSSGRDGEQYF. The CDR3 DNA reads as TGCGCCAGCAGCTCTAGCGGGAGAGATGGCGAGCAGTACTTC.

At least ten counts were recorded for this clonotype. The J gene is TRBJ2-7, the V gene TRBV5-6; D unresolved. Germline V gene lookup returns CDR1 SGHDT and CDR2 YYEEEE. The CDR3 extends over 12 amino acids. V lost 5 bases and J 4 bases, leaving 10 bases between the germline ends. CDR3 region: CASSLIGYEQYF. The CDR3 DNA sequence: TGTGCCAGCAGTTTAATTGGGTACGAGCAGTACTTC.

The CDR3, as DNA: TGTGCCAGCAGCCCACCCCTGGGCAGGGAACAAGAGACCCAGTACTTC. Translating it yields CASSPPLGREQETQYF. The rearrangement links TRBV9 to TRBJ2-5; tentative D call: TRBD1 (5 bases). This CDR3 region has 16 residues. Trimming took 4 bases from V and 2 from J, leaving 18 bases between them. Germline V gene sequence: CDR1 SGDLS, CDR2 YYNGEE.

This clonotype was detected a few times. The CDR3 here is CASRPDAGRSVYGYTF. The CDR3 region has the DNA TGTGCCAGCCGACCCGACGCCGGGCGTTCGGTCTATGGCTACACCTTC. The chain has TRBV5-6 and TRBJ1-2; D is undetermined. The CDR3 extends over 16 amino acids. Germline V gives CDR1 SGHDT, CDR2 YYEEEE. V shed 7 bases and J shed 4 bases, with 23 bases lying between them.

The gene calls are TRBV7-9 and TRBJ2-4; D possibly corresponds to TRBD2 (6 bases). Trimming cost V 3 bases and J 5 bases, with 11 bases left between them. The CDR3 sequence is 14 residues long. Germline CDR1 is SEHNR and CDR2 is FQNEAQ (reference sequence). CDR3 loop: CASSFGGPQNIQYF. In DNA form, the CDR3 reads TGTGCCAGCAGCTTCGGAGGGCCGCAAAACATTCAGTACTTC.

This clonotype was seen a few times. The V and J genes are TRBV7-9 and TRBJ2-1, with 8 bases lining up with TRBD1. Germline CDR1 SEHNR, CDR2 FQNEAQ (reference sequence). V trimming: 5 bases; J trimming: 5 bases; junction bases outside the gene matches: 11. This CDR3 has 16 amino acids. In DNA form, the CDR3 reads TGTGCCAGCAGCATTAGACCAGGGGGCGTCGACAATGAGCAGTTCTTC. Amino acid sequence: CASSIRPGGVDNEQFF. Full variable domain (outside the CDR3, taken from reference TRBV7-9 and TRBJ2-1): DTGVSQNPRHKITKRGQNVTFRCDPISEHNRLYWYRQTLGQGPEFLTYFQNEAQLEKSRLLSDRFSAERPKGSFSTLEIQRTEQGDSAMYLCASSIRPGGVDNEQFFGPGTRLTVL.

This chain joins TRBV5-1 and TRBJ2-7; possible D gene TRBD1, 6 bases. This CDR3 is 14 amino acids long. CDR1 SGHRS and CDR2 YFSETQ come from the germline V gene. Between the trimmed V and J ends, which lost 6 bases and 0 bases, there was a span of 13 bases. For the CDR3, the DNA is TGCGCCAGCACCTGGACAGCAAGCTCCTACGAGCAGTACTTC. Amino acid sequence: CASTWTASSYEQYF.

This clonotype was observed a handful of times. The V gene is TRBV20-1, the J gene TRBJ1-5; 11 bases fit TRBD1. J lost 0 bases, V lost 6 bases, and 7 bases had no gene match. Per the germline V gene, CDR1 is DFQATT and CDR2 is SNEGSKA (reference sequence). This CDR3 is 16 amino acids long. The CDR3 here is CSAGTGGSYSNQPQHF. Written as DNA, the CDR3 is TGCAGTGCGGGGACAGGGGGTTCGTATAGCAATCAGCCCCAGCATTTT.

This clonotype was detected a few times. This chain connects TRBV20-1 to TRBJ2-1; TRBD2 agrees at 12 bases. The V gene end was trimmed by 5 bases and the J gene end by 12 bases; junction bases not matched to a gene: 8. This CDR3 is built from 13 residues. The germline gives CDR1 DFQATT, CDR2 SNEGSKA (reference sequence). CDR3 residues: CSAGGLAGTGQFF. The DNA of the CDR3 is TGCAGTGCTGGAGGACTAGCGGGAACCGGGCAGTTCTTC.

The chain combines TRBV5-1 with TRBJ2-5; D perhaps matches TRBD2 (5 bases). V lost 3 bases and J lost 7, with 22 bases in between. CDR3 length: 16 residues. Germline V gene sequence: CDR1 SGHRS, CDR2 YFSETQ. Here the CDR3 DNA reads TGCGCCAGCAGCTCGCCAAAGGCGGAACGTCGGGGGACCCAGTACTTC. It encodes CASSSPKAERRGTQYF.

The chain combines TRBV20-1 with TRBJ2-2; D is ambiguous. Trimming stripped 6 bases from V and 1 base from J, with 15 bases between. Looked up from germline, CDR1 is DFQATT and CDR2 is SNEGSKA (reference sequence). This CDR3 contains 15 residues. The CDR3 loop is CSAVQRAQNTGELFF. The DNA of the CDR3 is TGCAGTGCAGTTCAACGAGCGCAGAACACCGGGGAGCTGTTTTTT.

This sequence joins TRBV7-9 and TRBJ2-5; no clear D. Trimming pared 5 bases from V and 1 base from J, leaving 11 bases between. The germline V gene encodes CDR1 SEHNR and CDR2 FQNEAQ (reference sequence). The CDR3 totals 14 residues. As DNA, the CDR3 is TGTGCCAGCAGCCCAGGCCTCATCCAAGAGACCCAGTACTTC. Translating gives CASSPGLIQETQYF.

The chain links TRBV27 to TRBJ2-5; tentative D call: TRBD2 (6 bases). The better agreement between TRBJ2-7 and the DNA end casts doubt on the J call. The CDR3 is made up of 15 amino acids. CDR1 and CDR2 (germline): MNHEY, SMNVEV (reference sequence). The DNA for the CDR3 is TGTGCCAGCAGCCGCCAGCGGGCTAGCGACTACGAGCAGTACTTC. Protein sequence: CASSRQRASDYEQYF.

The V call is TRBV6-5, the J call TRBJ2-1, with D tentatively TRBD1 or TRBD2 (5 bases each). TRBJ2-7 matches the DNA end more closely, so the J call is doubtful. The V gene's germline CDR1 is MNHEY and CDR2 SVGAGI. The CDR3 is 16 amino acids. CDR3 nucleotide sequence: TGTGCCAGCAGTTACTCCTTCGGGACGGGGAGCTACGAGCAGTACTTC. Translated, it gives CASSYSFGTGSYEQYF.